The clone carrying this T cell receptor (beta chain) was picked up a small number of times. Its specificity is not known. The data originate from a study of CD8 T cell repertoires and HIV-1 epitope variants. Study-level information: Control wells had CMV/EBV/flu peptides, negative Ebola AY9, or no peptide.

Per the germline V gene, CDR1 is SNHLY and CDR2 is FYNNEI. The CDR3 sequence is 13 residues long. With 7 bases clipped from V and 5 bases from J, the junction kept 8 bases outside the gene matches. Assay: immunoSEQ multiplex PCR; the TCRdb copy retains only in-frame clones and omits some. The sample includes about 4,000 clones, about 65% of them seen just once. This chain connects TRBV2 to TRBJ2-7; 7 bases fit TRBD2. The receptor's source is a male donor with HIV. Input material: cultured CD8+ T cells derived from PBMCs. The CDR3 DNA sequence: TGTGCCAGCATGAGCGGGGAGGGTAACGAGCAGTACTTC. It specifies CASMSGEGNEQYF. Based on the CDR3 plus reference TRBV2 and TRBJ2-7, the full variable domain is EPEVTQTPSHQVTQMGQEVILRCVPISNHLYFYWYRQILGQKVEFLVSFYNNEISEKSEIFDDQFSVERPDGSNFTLKIRSTKLEDSAMYFCASMSGEGNEQYFGPGTRLTVT.